The 32 T cell receptor beta chains given below trace back to one sample, sequenced in a study of T cell responses to AZD1222 COVID-19 vaccine. Clones were sequenced by immunoSEQ multiplex PCR, and TCRdb holds only the in-frame ones, with some missing. The profile covers approximately 94,000 clones, with roughly nine tenths appearing a single time and roughly 1.8% taken by the ten largest. The sample was peripheral blood, taken on day 0 of AZD1222 vaccination. All receptors come from an adult in good health.

In its sample, this clone was seen once. The chain has TRBV7-9 and TRBJ1-5; D may be TRBD1 (6 bases). Germline V lookup: CDR1 SEHNR, CDR2 FQNEAQ (reference sequence). The ends were cut back, 4 bases at V and 3 bases at J, with 13 bases in the middle. This CDR3 contains 15 residues. The CDR3 here is CASSSSTGYNQPQHF. DNA for the CDR3: TGTGCCAGCAGCTCCAGTACAGGGTACAATCAGCCCCAGCATTTT.

The gene calls are TRBV19 and TRBJ2-7; weak D call: TRBD2 (5 bases). The germline V gene encodes CDR1 LNHDA and CDR2 SQIVND (reference sequence). The V end was cut by 3 bases, the J end by 0 bases, with 9 bases between. The CDR3 runs 14 residues. DNA for the CDR3: TGTGCCAGTAGTATGGATGAGGGCTCCTACGAGCAGTACTTC. Translated, it gives CASSMDEGSYEQYF.

The V and J genes are TRBV29-1 and TRBJ1-1; D not certain. Trimming shortened V by 7 bases and J by 0 bases, and 12 bases separated the two germline ends. This CDR3 comprises 13 residues. From germline, CDR1 is SQVTM and CDR2 ANQGSEA. CDR3 DNA sequence: TGCAGCGGTGAGACACCGATGAACACTGAAGCTTTCTTT. The encoded protein is CSGETPMNTEAFF.

The rearrangement joins TRBV27 to TRBJ2-2; no definite D call. V was shortened by 3 bases and J by 4 bases, with 3 bases between the two germline ends. CDR3 size: 12 residues. Looked up from germline, CDR1 is MNHEY and CDR2 is SMNVEV (reference sequence). The CDR3 DNA reads TGTGCCAGCAGTTTTTCCACCGGGGAGCTGTTTTTT. As protein: CASSFSTGELFF.

V gene TRBV18 combines with J gene TRBJ1-6; TRBD1 aligns across 7 bases. Trimming cost V 3 bases and J 11 bases; bases outside gene matches: 10. Per the germline V gene, CDR1 is KGHSH and CDR2 is LQKENI. This CDR3 comprises 15 residues. CDR3 in DNA: TGTGCCAGCTCACCGTTACAGGGGACCGGGACACCCCTCCACTTT. Translation: CASSPLQGTGTPLHF.

The chain has TRBV10-3 and TRBJ1-3; no definite D call. The germline V gene has CDR1 ENHRY and CDR2 SYGVKD. The length of the CDR3 is 13 residues. V was trimmed by 10 bases and J by 3 bases, leaving 13 bases between them. CDR3 protein: CATLNGVGNTIYF. In DNA form, the CDR3 reads TGTGCCACCTTAAACGGAGTTGGAAACACCATATATTTT.

The chain uses TRBV7-2 and TRBJ2-7, with a tentative D call TRBD2 (6 bases). There are 13 residues in the CDR3. Trimming stripped 2 bases from V and 7 bases from J, with 12 bases between. Looked up from germline, CDR1 is SGHTA and CDR2 is FQGNSA. Here the CDR3 DNA reads TGTGCCAGCAGCTTAAGGGCTAGCGAGGAGCAGTACTTC. This encodes CASSLRASEEQYF.

The rearrangement joins TRBV19 to TRBJ1-5, with no clear D. Germline-derived CDR1 and CDR2 are LNHDA and SQIVND (reference sequence). This CDR3 has 15 amino acids. Trimming shortened V by 3 bases and J by 0 bases, and 9 bases separated the two germline ends. The CDR3 DNA sequence: TGTGCCAGTAGTATGGCGTCGGGTAGCAATCAGCCCCAGCATTTT. Protein: CASSMASGSNQPQHF.

The CDR3, as DNA: TGTGCCAGCAGCCTGCGGGAGACGAGGAGAACAGATACGCAGTATTTT. Protein product: CASSLRETRRTDTQYF. The chain uses TRBV5-8 and TRBJ2-3; 7 bases are a match to TRBD2. The CDR3 extends over 16 amino acids. Looked up from germline, CDR1 is SGHTS and CDR2 is YDEGEE. V trimming: 4 bases; J trimming: 3 bases; junction bases outside the gene matches: 11.

The genes are TRBV3-1 (or the pseudogene TRBV3-2) and TRBJ2-3; possible D gene TRBD1, 5 bases. The length of the CDR3 is 15 residues. Germline V gene sequence: CDR1 LGHDT, CDR2 YNNKEL (reference sequence). V lost 2 bases to trimming and J lost 0 bases, with 9 bases between them. The CDR3 DNA reads TGTGCCAGCAGCCAATGGCAGGGCAGCACAGATACGCAGTATTTT. Its translation is CASSQWQGSTDTQYF.

The gene calls are TRBV6-6 and TRBJ1-4, with D possibly matching TRBD1 (6 bases). CDR1 is MNHNY and CDR2 is SVGAGI in the germline V gene (reference sequence). This CDR3 region has 16 residues. Trimming took 5 bases from V and 7 from J, leaving 20 bases between them. The CDR3 DNA follows: TGTGCCAGCAGTCCCCATGACGGGGGGCTCGGTGAAAAACTGTTTTTT. This codes for CASSPHDGGLGEKLFF.

The rearrangement uses TRBV5-1 and TRBJ2-7; D is perhaps TRBD2 (6 bases). CDR3 length: 14 amino acids. V dropped 0 bases and J dropped 10 bases, with 17 bases sitting between them. Germline CDR1 and CDR2: SGHRS and YFSETQ. CDR3 nucleotides: TGCGCCAGCAGCTTGGCCTACGACGGGAGCCCACAGTACTTC. Its translation is CASSLAYDGSPQYF. The whole variable domain, remainder taken from reference TRBV5-1 and TRBJ2-7, is KAGVTQTPRYLIKTRGQQVTLSCSPISGHRSVSWYQQTPGQGLQFLFEYFSETQRNKGNFPGRFSGRQFSNSRSEMNVSTLELGDSALYLCASSLAYDGSPQYFGPGTRLTVT.

This sequence joins TRBV10-2 and TRBJ2-1, with TRBD2 matching 10 bases. CDR1 is WSHSY, CDR2 SAAADI, per germline. The CDR3 contains 14 residues. With 7 bases clipped from V and 4 bases from J, the junction kept 4 bases outside the gene matches. CDR3 in DNA: TGCGCCAGCATAAGCGGGAGGGGTTACAATGAGCAGTTCTTC. It codes for CASISGRGYNEQFF.

Only a few counts were recorded for this clone. The V gene is TRBV6-1, the J gene TRBJ1-5, with D perhaps TRBD1 (5 bases). Germline V gene lookup returns CDR1 MNHNS and CDR2 SASEGT. V lost 1 base and J lost 5, with 12 bases in between. This CDR3 has 15 residues. In nucleotides, the CDR3 is TGTGCCAGCAGTGAAGGGCGGGACGGTTATCAGCCCCAGCATTTT. Translated, it gives CASSEGRDGYQPQHF.

As concerns this clone: The junction does not match germline at one end; this may be a read error. Here the CDR3 reads CASSYSVQGAGTEAFF. The CDR3 region has the DNA TGTGCCAGCAGCTACTCAGTACAGGGGGCCGGTACTGAAGCTTTCTTT. The chain carries TRBV6-5 and TRBJ1-1; TRBD1 agrees at 9 bases. The CDR3 contains 16 residues. Germline-derived CDR1 and CDR2 are MNHEY and SVGAGI.

The rearrangement joins TRBV7-6 to TRBJ1-4, with D perhaps TRBD1 (5 bases). This CDR3 contains 15 residues. V dropped 4 bases and J dropped 4 bases, with 13 bases sitting between them. Germline-derived CDR1 and CDR2 are SGHVS and FNYEAQ. Written as DNA, the CDR3 is TGTGCCAGCAGCTATGGTTGGGACGGTAATGAAAAACTGTTTTTT. Translating it yields CASSYGWDGNEKLFF. Using reference TRBV7-6 and TRBJ1-4 for the parts outside the CDR3, the full variable domain is GAGVSQSPRYKVTKRGQDVALRCDPISGHVSLYWYRQALGQGPEFLTYFNYEAQQDKSGLPNDRFSAERPEGSISTLTIQRTEQRDSAMYRCASSYGWDGNEKLFFGSGTQLSVL.

The rearrangement uses TRBV10-2 and TRBJ1-5; no reliable D call. This CDR3 region has 13 residues. The ends were cut back, 4 bases at V and 4 bases at J, with 8 bases in the middle. The V gene's germline CDR1 is WSHSY and CDR2 SAAADI. The CDR3 bases are TGCGCCAGCAGTGCGGATGTTAATCAGCCCCAGCATTTT. This gives the protein CASSADVNQPQHF.

The V gene is TRBV27, the J gene TRBJ2-1; possibly TRBD2 for D (5 bases). This CDR3 spans 15 amino acids. From germline, CDR1 is MNHEY and CDR2 SMNVEV (reference sequence). The V end was cut by 1 base, the J end by 4 bases, with 11 bases between. The CDR3 region is CASSLYLAIYNEQFF. CDR3 bases: TGTGCCAGCAGTTTATACTTAGCGATTTACAATGAGCAGTTCTTC.

The CDR3 sequence: CASSRGGTGLGYSPLHF. The DNA of the CDR3 is TGTGCCAGCAGCCGGGGGGGGACGGGGCTCGGATATTCACCCCTCCACTTT. This sequence joins TRBV7-2 and TRBJ1-6; D might be TRBD1 (5 bases). From germline, CDR1 is SGHTA and CDR2 FQGNSA. This CDR3 is built from 17 residues. V lost 5 bases and J 8 bases, leaving 22 bases between the germline ends.

The J gene is TRBJ1-1, the V gene TRBV5-4; a weak D match, TRBD1 (5 bases). The V end was cut by 0 bases, the J end by 1 base, with 10 bases between. The CDR3 contains 15 residues. The germline gives CDR1 SGHNT, CDR2 YYREEE (reference sequence). The CDR3 DNA is TGTGCCAGCAGCTTGGGCCGACAGTCGAACACTGAAGCTTTCTTT. Translated: CASSLGRQSNTEAFF.

The rearrangement uses TRBV18 and TRBJ1-1; D possibly corresponds to TRBD1 (6 bases). This CDR3 region has 14 residues. Trimming removed 3 bases from V and 4 bases from J, with 12 bases in between. The germline V gene encodes CDR1 KGHSH and CDR2 LQKENI. The CDR3 DNA sequence: TGTGCCAGCTCACCTAGACAGGAGCTCACTGAAGCTTTCTTT. This encodes CASSPRQELTEAFF.

V is TRBV18 and J is TRBJ2-1; D gene unclear. Between the trimmed V and J ends, which lost 1 base and 4 bases, there was a span of 11 bases. The germline gives CDR1 KGHSH, CDR2 LQKENI. CDR3 length: 15 residues. Written as DNA, the CDR3 is TGTGCCAGCTCACCACTGAAGACTGGATACAATGAGCAGTTCTTC. Translating it yields CASSPLKTGYNEQFF.

V is TRBV7-3 and J is TRBJ2-7; 8 bases map to TRBD2. This CDR3 has 17 residues. V lost 5 bases and J lost 1; bases outside the gene matches: 13. From germline, CDR1 is SGHTA and CDR2 FQGTGA. The CDR3 nucleotides are TGTGCCAGCAGCGTCTCCCGGGGGGGTCCCAGTTCCTACGAGCAGTACTTC. This codes for CASSVSRGGPSSYEQYF.

The chain is built from TRBV30 and TRBJ1-5, with no clear D. Deletions cut 1 base from V and 4 bases from J, with 5 bases between. The CDR3 is made up of 12 amino acids. In germline, CDR1 is GTSNPN, CDR2 SVGIG (reference sequence). CDR3 nucleotides: TGTGCCTGGAGTGGGAAAAATCAGCCCCAGCATTTT. Translation: CAWSGKNQPQHF.

The rearrangement joins TRBV5-6 to TRBJ2-7; D call uncertain. Germline values: CDR1 SGHDT, CDR2 YYEEEE. V was trimmed by 2 bases and J by 0 bases, leaving 12 bases between them. The CDR3 covers 15 residues. The CDR3 DNA sequence: TGTGCCAGCAGCTTTCAGCGTTACACCTCCTACGAGCAGTACTTC. This gives the protein CASSFQRYTSYEQYF.

This chain links TRBV27 with TRBJ2-7; 8 nucleotides line up with TRBD2. Unmatched junction bases numbered 13, after V lost 10 bases and J lost 5 bases. In germline, CDR1 is MNHEY, CDR2 SMNVEV (reference sequence). The CDR3 runs 14 residues. CDR3 DNA sequence: TGTGCCATCTCCCGGGCGGGAGGAGGGCACGAGCAGTACTTC. This codes for CAISRAGGGHEQYF.

The chain links TRBV9 to TRBJ1-1, with a tentative D call TRBD1 (6 bases). The CDR3 has 15 residues. Trimming took 3 bases from V and 5 from J, leaving 17 bases between them. From germline, CDR1 is SGDLS and CDR2 YYNGEE. Here the CDR3 reads CASSAGRGRGTEAFF. The CDR3 coding sequence is TGTGCCAGCAGCGCCGGGCGGGGGCGCGGGACTGAAGCTTTCTTT.

V gene TRBV12-3 or TRBV12-4 combines with J gene TRBJ1-2, with 9 bases aligning to TRBD1. This CDR3 has 13 residues. The V segment lost 9 bases and the J segment 8 bases; nucleotides outside the gene matches: 10. The CDR3 sequence is CASGQGKGWGYTF. CDR3 in DNA: TGTGCCAGTGGACAGGGGAAGGGATGGGGCTACACCTTC.

CDR3 DNA sequence: TGCGCCAGCAGAAGGGACACACCGTCCTACGAGCAGTACTTC. Translation: CASRRDTPSYEQYF. The rearrangement joins TRBV5-1 to TRBJ2-7, with D perhaps matching TRBD1 (6 bases). Germline V gene sequence: CDR1 SGHRS, CDR2 YFSETQ. V lost 5 bases and J lost 1, with 13 bases in between. The CDR3 is 14 residues long.

The chain links TRBV28 to TRBJ2-7; maybe TRBD1 (6 bases). This CDR3 region has 13 residues. Trimming cost V 6 bases and J 3 bases, with 12 bases left between them. Germline assignment: CDR1 MDHEN and CDR2 SYDVKM. The DNA of the CDR3 is TGTGCCAGCAGGGACAGTAGCTACTACGAGCAGTACTTC. Translating gives CASRDSSYYEQYF.

This chain links TRBV28 with TRBJ2-4, with D possibly TRBD1 on 6 matching bases. CDR3 length: 13 amino acids. Germline V gives CDR1 MDHEN, CDR2 SYDVKM. V was clipped by 5 bases and J by 3 bases, with 8 bases between them. In DNA form, the CDR3 reads TGTGCCAGCAGTGGGACAATCAAAAACATTCAGTACTTC. Its protein is CASSGTIKNIQYF.

CDR3 sequence reads: CASSLAASGGLYEQYF. In DNA form, the CDR3 reads TGTGCCAGCAGCTTGGCAGCAAGCGGAGGCCTCTACGAGCAGTACTTC. The chain recombines TRBV5-8 with TRBJ2-7; weak D call: TRBD2 (5 bases). CDR1 is SGHTS, CDR2 YDEGEE, per germline. The CDR3 has 16 residues. V dropped 0 bases and J dropped 3 bases, with 16 bases sitting between them.